Listed below are T cell receptor beta chains from one sample, sequenced in a study of blood T cells in healthy people across ages. TCRdb called the 5' RACE reads again in MiXCR, with one record for every CDR3 protein. In the table there are 1.5 million to 2 million distinct CDR3 sequences, 28% of which are singletons. Sample: blood. The receptors were gathered from a woman aged 25 to 45 in good health. The CDR3 runs from the conserved cysteine through the conserved F or W. Each record gives: clone size, D gene, V gene, J gene, CDR3 protein, CDR3 DNA. The D gene is left open where the match is weak. Only part of the rows carry a size: once, few, many, or a class if the clone is expanded.

size: many
D: NA
V: TRBV29-1
J: TRBJ2-7
CDR3: CSVVMVPYYEQYF
DNA: TGCAGCGTCGTGATGGTCCCCTACTACGAGCAGTACTTC

size: few
D: NA
V: TRBV20-1
J: TRBJ2-4
CDR3: CSARPRRNIQYF
DNA: TGCAGTGCTAGACCCAGACGTAACATTCAGTACTTC

size: few
D: TRBD2
V: TRBV20-1
J: TRBJ2-1
CDR3: CSARKPGLAYNEQFF
DNA: TGCAGTGCTAGAAAGCCGGGACTAGCGTACAATGAGCAGTTCTTC

size: few
D: TRBD2
V: TRBV24-1
J: TRBJ2-1
CDR3: CATGDLPERGRGYEQFF
DNA: TGTGCCACCGGCGACCTCCCCGAGCGGGGGCGAGGATATGAGCAGTTCTTC

size: few
D: NA
V: TRBV7-8
J: TRBJ2-3
CDR3: CASSHTGTRRTDTQYF
DNA: TGTGCCAGCAGCCATACCGGGACTCGACGCACAGATACGCAGTATTTT

size: few
D: TRBD1
V: TRBV12-3/TRBV12-4
J: TRBJ1-3
CDR3: CASSVPRQGRGNTIYF
DNA: TGTGCCAGCAGTGTTCCCCGACAGGGAAGGGGAAACACCATATATTTT

size: NA
D: NA
V: TRBV5-1
J: TRBJ1-4
CDR3: CASSWGQGAHEKRFF
DNA: NA

size: NA
D: TRBD2
V: TRBV27
J: TRBJ2-7
CDR3: CASSPLLGTSGDPPREQYF
DNA: TGTGCCAGCAGTCCCCTGTTGGGGACTAGCGGGGACCCCCCCCGGGAGCAGTACTTC

size: few
D: NA
V: TRBV7-9
J: TRBJ2-3
CDR3: CATFDTRDTQYF
DNA: TGTGCCACCTTTGACACACGGGATACGCAGTATTTT

size: NA
D: NA
V: TRBV18
J: TRBJ2-3
CDR3: CASSPQLGTADTQYF
DNA: TGTGCCAGCTCACCACAGCTGGGTACGGCAGATACGCAGTATTTT

size: many
D: NA
V: TRBV7-9
J: TRBJ2-1
CDR3: CASSPQDNEQFF
DNA: TGTGCCAGCAGCCCCCAGGACAATGAGCAGTTCTTC

size: NA
D: TRBD1
V: TRBV10-3
J: TRBJ2-5
CDR3: CAISLTGGILKETQYF
DNA: TGTGCCATCAGTCTAACAGGGGGAATTCTAAAAGAGACCCAGTACTTC

size: NA
D: TRBD2
V: TRBV10-3
J: TRBJ2-7
CDR3: CAISDISGRVNEQYF
DNA: TGTGCCATCAGTGATATAAGCGGGAGGGTCAACGAGCAGTACTTC

size: once
D: TRBD2
V: TRBV10-2
J: TRBJ2-1
CDR3: CASSEISGGPGSYNVQFF
DNA: TGCGCCAGCAGTGAAATATCGGGGGGGCCTGGCTCCTACAATGTGCAGTTCTTC

size: few
D: TRBD1
V: TRBV12-3/TRBV12-4
J: TRBJ1-2
CDR3: CASSPNPGQGSYGYTF
DNA: TGTGCCAGCAGCCCCAACCCCGGACAGGGTAGCTATGGCTACACCTTC

size: few
D: NA
V: TRBV12-3/TRBV12-4
J: TRBJ1-1
CDR3: CASSYTQFFTEAFF
DNA: TGTGCCAGCAGTTATACCCAGTTTTTTACTGAAGCTTTCTTT

size: few
D: NA
V: TRBV27
J: TRBJ2-7
CDR3: CASSLLGSRNEQYF
DNA: TGTGCCAGCAGTTTACTAGGGTCGAGGAACGAGCAGTACTTC

size: many
D: TRBD1
V: TRBV29-1
J: TRBJ2-1
CDR3: CSVSGGELSDEQFF
DNA: TGCAGCGTTTCAGGGGGCGAACTAAGTGATGAGCAGTTCTTC

size: few
D: NA
V: TRBV4-2
J: TRBJ1-4
CDR3: CASSHPSGSRNEKLFF
DNA: TGTGCCAGCAGCCACCCTTCCGGGTCTAGAAATGAAAAACTGTTTTTT

size: many
D: NA
V: TRBV7-9
J: TRBJ2-1
CDR3: CASSTTPRDDSYNEQFF
DNA: TGTGCCAGCAGCACAACCCCCCGGGACGACTCCTACAATGAGCAGTTCTTC

size: NA
D: NA
V: TRBV6-5
J: TRBJ2-3
CDR3: CASTLCEGAGTDTQYF
DNA: TGTGCCAGCACTTTATGTGAGGGAGCGGGCACAGATACGCAGTATTTT

size: NA
D: TRBD1
V: TRBV4-3
J: TRBJ2-6
CDR3: CASSPQDRSGANVPTF
DNA: TGCGCCAGCAGCCCCCAGGACAGGTCTGGGGCCAACGTCCCGACTTTC

size: many
D: NA
V: TRBV11-2
J: TRBJ2-7
CDR3: CASSSQWGSYEQYF
DNA: TGTGCCAGCAGCTCCCAGTGGGGGTCTTACGAGCAGTACTTC

size: many
D: TRBD2
V: TRBV20-1
J: TRBJ2-5
CDR3: CSARRLAPPFAQYF
DNA: TGCAGTGCGCGGCGACTAGCGCCCCCGTTTGCCCAGTACTTC

size: NA
D: TRBD1
V: TRBV7-2
J: TRBJ1-1
CDR3: CASSQRDRGLEAFF
DNA: TGTGCCAGCAGCCAGAGGGACAGGGGGCTTGAAGCTTTCTTT

size: few
D: TRBD2
V: TRBV6-5
J: TRBJ2-1
CDR3: CASSPPGTSGHNEQFF
DNA: TGTGCCAGCAGTCCACCCGGGACTAGCGGCCACAATGAGCAGTTCTTC

size: many
D: NA
V: TRBV21-1
J: TRBJ1-2
CDR3: CATREGVRGYTF
DNA: TGTGCCACCAGAGAAGGGGTTCGGGGCTACACCTTC

size: NA
D: NA
V: TRBV27
J: TRBJ2-4
CDR3: CASSLTRGKGDIQYF
DNA: TGTGCCAGCAGTTTAACTCGGGGAAAAGGGGACATTCAGTACTTC

size: many
D: TRBD2
V: TRBV27
J: TRBJ2-1
CDR3: CASGTSGYNEQFF
DNA: TGTGCCAGCGGGACTAGCGGATACAATGAGCAGTTCTTC

size: few
D: NA
V: TRBV28
J: TRBJ1-1
CDR3: CASSTRGDLYTEAFF
DNA: TGTGCCAGCAGTACCCGAGGGGACCTTTACACTGAAGCTTTCTTT